These T cell receptor beta chains were read from a single sample in a study of beta chain features in type 1 diabetes. Profiling relied on immunoSEQ multiplex PCR, and the TCRdb table lists in-frame clones only, not all of them. Found here are hundreds of thousands of clones, 9.3% of them singletons; the top ten hold approximately 1%. Specimen: central memory CD4+ T cells from blood. The receptors come from a man younger than 45 with type 1 diabetes. Both conserved end residues are part of each CDR3. D genes are given only for firm matches. A clone size is listed for some rows: how often the clone was seen (once, few, many), or a class if it is expanded.

-,-,TRBV28,TRBJ1-4,CATRKGGAEKLFF,TGTGCCACCCGGAAGGGGGGTGCGGAAAAACTGTTTTTT
-,-,TRBV6-1,TRBJ1-2,CASSDPRPIYGYTF,TGTGCCAGCAGTGATCCCCGGCCAATCTATGGCTACACCTTC
-,few,TRBV12-5,TRBJ2-3,CASGQFTTDTQYF,TGTGCTAGTGGACAGTTCACCACAGATACGCAGTATTTT
TRBD1,-,TRBV23-1,TRBJ1-5,CASTQRGGSRVQPQHF,TGCGCCAGCACCCAACGAGGGGGCAGTAGGGTTCAGCCCCAGCATTTT
-,few,TRBV5-1,TRBJ2-3,CASSEQGGDTQYF,TGCGCCAGCAGCGAACAGGGAGGGGATACGCAGTATTTT
-,few,TRBV10-3,TRBJ2-7,CAISKGSGSSYEQYF,TGTGCCATCAGCAAGGGGTCGGGGAGCTCCTACGAGCAGTACTTC
TRBD1,-,TRBV2,TRBJ2-3,CASSERQGFRTDTQYF,TGTGCCAGCAGTGAAAGACAGGGATTCCGCACAGATACGCAGTATTTT
TRBD1,few,TRBV10-3,TRBJ1-4,CAPPGTGIATNEKLFF,TGTGCCCCCCCCGGGACAGGGATAGCAACTAATGAAAAACTGTTTTTT
-,few,TRBV1,TRBJ1-2,CTSSLPGTVYGYTF,TGCACCAGCAGCCTTCCCGGGACAGTATATGGCTACACCTTC
TRBD1,-,TRBV19,TRBJ2-7,CASSDLGQGVSYEQYF,TGTGCCAGTAGTGACCTGGGACAGGGGGTATCCTACGAGCAGTACTTC
-,many,TRBV9,TRBJ1-3,CASSVDPGTSGNTIYF,TGTGCCAGCAGCGTAGATCCAGGTACCTCTGGAAACACCATATATTTT
TRBD1,few,TRBV9,TRBJ1-3,CASSAIQGARNTIYF,TGTGCCAGCAGCGCCATACAGGGGGCTCGAAACACCATATATTTT
TRBD2,-,TRBV11-2,TRBJ2-3,CASSSRSGTSLSTDTQYF,TGTGCCAGCAGCTCCAGATCCGGGACTAGCCTGTCCACAGATACGCAGTATTTT
TRBD1,many,TRBV7-9,TRBJ2-7,CASSPGQGAREQYF,TGTGCCAGCAGCCCAGGACAGGGGGCGAGGGAGCAGTACTTC
-,few,TRBV29-1,TRBJ2-7,CSVSLDGGNSYEQYF,TGCAGCGTCAGCTTAGACGGGGGCAATTCCTACGAGCAGTACTTC
-,few,TRBV2,TRBJ1-4,CASKGREKLFF,TGTGCCAGCAAGGGACGGGAAAAACTGTTTTTT
-,few,TRBV11-2,TRBJ2-3,CASSDPPITTDTQYF,TGTGCCAGCAGCGACCCCCCTATAACCACAGATACGCAGTATTTT
-,-,TRBV7-6,TRBJ1-1,CASSQPPRTAQDTEAFF,TGTGCCAGCAGCCAACCCCCCAGGACAGCCCAGGACACTGAAGCTTTCTTT
-,few,TRBV18,TRBJ2-5,CASSPEGTQQTQYF,TGTGCCAGCTCACCGGAGGGGACCCAACAAACCCAGTACTTC
TRBD1,-,TRBV9,TRBJ2-1,CASSGRTGAYNEQFF,TGTGCCAGCAGCGGAAGGACAGGGGCCTACAATGAGCAGTTCTTC